The 15 T cell receptor beta chains listed next were all sequenced from one sample in a study of vaccination and CD4 T cells after COVID-19. The sample's treatment: approximately nine-day PBMC culture with coronavirus spike peptide pools or control peptides (ViraFEST assay). Sequence data for DNA of cultured CD4+ T cells were generated by the Oncomine TCR Beta short-read assay. TCRdb itself ran the PCR reads through MiXCR, one entry per CDR3 protein. The profile covers several thousand distinct CDR3 sequences, with less than 85% appearing a single time and 16% taken by the ten largest. These receptors' targets are unknown. The specimen sequenced was CD4+ T cells from blood, cultured in vitro. These receptors were collected from a human donor who had recovered from COVID-19.

This clonotype is termed large. V usage is TRBV7-2 and J usage is TRBJ2-1; 7 positions agree with TRBD1. Germline CDR1 is SGHTA and CDR2 is FQGNSA. The ends lost 5 bases at V and 9 bases at J; junction bases unmatched: 10. The CDR3 length is 14 residues. CDR3 nucleotides: TGTGCCAGCAGCCCAGGGGGTAGTCAGGGTGAGCAGTTCTTC. It codes for CASSPGGSQGEQFF.

This clonotype was recorded a few times. The chain joins TRBV6-1 to TRBJ1-2; 8 nucleotides line up with TRBD1. The CDR3 runs to 13 residues. Germline V gene lookup returns CDR1 MNHNS and CDR2 SASEGT. V dropped 8 bases and J dropped 4; count of bases not matched to a gene: 6. DNA of the CDR3: TGTGCCAGCTCGGGGGACAGGTCCTATGGCTACACCTTC. Translated: CASSGDRSYGYTF.

This chain links TRBV20-1 with TRBJ1-5, with a tentative D call TRBD1 (5 bases). V lost 0 bases, J lost 4 bases, and 16 bases lay in between. The CDR3 loop spans 16 amino acids. Germline V CDR1 and CDR2: DFQATT, SNEGSKA (reference sequence). CDR3 bases: TGCAGTGCTAGAGATTTCGCCAGGGAAACGAATCAGCCCCAGCATTTT. Protein sequence: CSARDFARETNQPQHF.

The chain uses TRBV6-2 or TRBV6-3 and TRBJ1-5; D ambiguous. This CDR3 region has 17 residues. Germline V gene sequence: CDR1 MNHEY, CDR2 SVGEGT. The V and J ends lost 5 bases and 0 bases respectively, with 17 bases between them. The CDR3 protein is CASSRYGGELSNQPQHF. As DNA, the CDR3 is TGTGCCAGCAGTCGTTACGGAGGTGAACTTAGCAATCAGCCCCAGCATTTT.

J is TRBJ1-6 and V is TRBV20-1; no clear D. The germline V and J ends were trimmed by 0 bases and 1 base, with 7 bases remaining between them. Germline CDR1 DFQATT, CDR2 SNEGSKA (reference sequence). The CDR3 runs to 15 residues. The CDR3 loop reads CSARDEGSYNSPLHF. In nucleotides, the CDR3 is TGCAGTGCTAGAGATGAGGGTTCCTATAATTCACCCCTCCACTTT.

This clonotype was counted once. The CDR3 DNA reads TGCAGTGCTAGAGGGGACAGGAGAGGCTCTGGAAACACCATATATTTT. It is translated as CSARGDRRGSGNTIYF. The rearrangement uses TRBV20-1 and TRBJ1-3, with 8 bases matching TRBD1. The CDR3 runs to 16 residues. The germline CDR1 and CDR2 sequences are DFQATT and SNEGSKA (reference sequence). V trimming: 1 base; J trimming: 0 bases; junction bases outside the gene matches: 5.

The V call is TRBV6-2 or TRBV6-3, the J call TRBJ2-7, with D maybe TRBD1 (6 bases). Germline lookup yields CDR1 MNHEY and CDR2 SVGEGT. The CDR3 has 14 residues. Trimming left V 5 bases short and J 0 bases short, with 11 bases between. DNA of the CDR3: TGTGCCAGCAGTCGTACAGGGAGCTCCTACGAGCAGTACTTC. Translation gives CASSRTGSSYEQYF.

The chain carries TRBV7-9 and TRBJ2-7, with D hard to call. The germline CDR1 and CDR2 sequences are SEHNR and FQNEAQ (reference sequence). The CDR3 runs 15 residues. V was clipped by 5 bases and J by 5 bases, with 19 bases between them. CDR3 DNA: TGTGCCAGCAGCCTTACTGGACGGGTCCCTAACGAGCAGTACTTC. It is translated as CASSLTGRVPNEQYF.

This clonotype has more than one count but fewer than ten. The chain has TRBV20-1 and TRBJ1-6; perhaps TRBD1 as D (6 bases). The CDR3 length is 14 residues. Germline lookup yields CDR1 DFQATT and CDR2 SNEGSKA (reference sequence). Trimming took off 1 base at V and 7 bases at J, with 11 bases between the two ends. The CDR3 sequence: CSARVGGPNSPLHF. CDR3 nucleotides: TGCAGTGCTAGAGTAGGGGGACCAAATTCACCCCTCCACTTT.

This CDR3 reads CASRTGSNYGYTF. As DNA, the CDR3 is TGTGCCAGCAGGACAGGGTCCAACTATGGCTACACCTTC. The rearrangement links TRBV27 to TRBJ1-2; 7 positions match TRBD1. The V segment lost 6 bases and the J segment 2 bases; nucleotides outside the gene matches: 3. The CDR3 extends over 13 amino acids. Germline CDR1 and CDR2: MNHEY and SMNVEV (reference sequence).

This chain joins TRBV21-1 and TRBJ2-5; TRBD2, as called in the table, went unchecked against the DNA. TRBV21-1 constitutes a pseudogene. The CDR3 runs to 16 residues. Written as DNA, the CDR3 is TGTGCCAGAGGGAGGGGCTGGCTAGCGGGAGGAGAGACCCAGTACTTC. Protein product: CARGRGWLAGGETQYF.

The gene calls are TRBV19 and TRBJ1-5; D might be TRBD1 (6 bases). The germline V gene encodes CDR1 LNHDA and CDR2 SQIVND (reference sequence). With 1 base removed from V and 4 bases from J, the gap between germline ends came to 8 bases. This CDR3 contains 14 residues. The CDR3 here is CASSIVRGNQPQHF. Here the CDR3 DNA reads TGTGCCAGTAGTATAGTGAGGGGGAATCAGCCCCAGCATTTT.

This clonotype was observed a handful of times. This chain connects TRBV20-1 to TRBJ1-2; 11 nucleotides align to TRBD1. CDR3 size: 13 residues. CDR1 is DFQATT, CDR2 SNEGSKA, per germline (reference sequence). V was clipped by 6 bases and J by 7 bases; unmatched bases: 7. The CDR3 protein is CSARTGGGSGYTF. CDR3 DNA sequence: TGCAGTGCCCGGACAGGGGGCGGGAGTGGCTACACCTTC.

This clonotype has just a few counts. This chain links TRBV20-1 with TRBJ2-1; TRBD2 is a possible D gene (5 bases). In germline, CDR1 is DFQATT, CDR2 SNEGSKA (reference sequence). This CDR3 region has 15 residues. V lost 6 bases and J lost 3, with 18 bases in between. DNA for the CDR3: TGCAGTGCCAGTCAAGGAGGAAGCTTCTACAATGAGCAGTTCTTC. Amino acid sequence: CSASQGGSFYNEQFF.

V and J are TRBV28 and TRBJ2-7; the D gene is possibly TRBD2 (6 bases). V lost 7 bases to trimming and J lost 5 bases, with 12 bases between them. Germline values: CDR1 MDHEN, CDR2 SYDVKM. The CDR3 covers 12 residues. Written as DNA, the CDR3 is TGTGCCAGCACGACTAGTTCCCACGAGCAGTACTTC. It yields the protein CASTTSSHEQYF.